This T cell receptor beta chain was identified in a study of persistence of HIV-infected CD4 T cells. Study details: A median of 8 years of suppressive ART preceded sampling.

As to this clone: Its antigen is currently unknown.

Study-level findings and limits: TCR oligoclonality correlated with proviral oligoclonality in the same sorted populations.

Cells were stimulated nonspecifically with anti-CD3/anti-CD28 magnetic beads. Sorting selected CD4+ T cells upregulating both CD40 ligand and CD69. Stimulated PBMCs had first been depleted of CD8+ T cells. This was the immunoSEQ version 4 assay in survey mode. The data were produced by immunoSEQ multiplex PCR, yet TCRdb's version contains in-frame clones alone and is incomplete. Of around 45,000 clones listed, about nine tenths are singletons. The CDR3 has 15 amino acids. V was clipped by 6 bases and J by 0 bases, with 12 bases between them. The V gene's germline CDR1 is WNHNN and CDR2 SYGVQD (reference sequence).

The chain carries TRBV10-1 and TRBJ1-3; D perhaps matches TRBD1 (6 bases). This specimen consisted of CD4+ T cells sorted from PBMCs after approximately 20-hour stimulation, obtained from a patient who received antiretroviral therapy. The sequence came from an adult man with HIV who was CMV-seropositive. Written as DNA, the CDR3 is TGCGCCAGCAGGACCGACAGGAGCTCTGGAAACACCATATATTTT. Translation: CASRTDRSSGNTIYF.